These 27 T cell receptor beta chains originate from one sample sequenced in a study of blood T cell repertoires in COVID-19. Assay: immunoSEQ multiplex PCR; the TCRdb copy retains only in-frame clones and omits some. The sample lists about 180,000 clones; 80% were seen once. The sample consisted of PBMCs or T cells enriched from blood (not recorded which). The receptor source for this set is a man in his fifties or sixties who had been exposed to COVID-19.

The chain links TRBV27 to TRBJ2-1; 15 nucleotides match TRBD2. This CDR3 region has 17 residues. Trimming cost V 2 bases and J 4 bases; bases outside gene matches: 3. Germline lookup yields CDR1 MNHEY and CDR2 SMNVEV (reference sequence). The CDR3 reads CASSLRGTSGRYNEQFF. In DNA form, the CDR3 reads TGTGCCAGCAGTTTAAGGGGGACTAGCGGGAGGTACAATGAGCAGTTCTTC.

The chain has TRBV16 and TRBJ1-1, with D tentatively TRBD1 (6 bases). The V end lost 5 bases, the J end lost 4 bases, and 14 bases lay between the germline ends. Germline-derived CDR1 and CDR2 are KGHSY and FQNENV. The CDR3 loop spans 14 amino acids. The CDR3 is CASSDPGEGTEAFF. The CDR3 nucleotides are TGTGCCAGCAGCGACCCAGGGGAAGGCACTGAAGCTTTCTTT. The full variable domain, in which reference TRBV16 and TRBJ1-1 provide the parts outside the CDR3, is GEEVAQTPKHLVRGEGQKAKLYCAPIKGHSYVFWYQQVLKNEFKFLISFQNENVFDETGMPKERFSAKCLPNSPCSLEIQATKLEDSAVYFCASSDPGEGTEAFFGQGTRLTVV.

The CDR3 spells CASSIGQGNGYTF. For the CDR3, the DNA is TGTGCCAGTAGTATCGGGCAGGGCAATGGCTACACCTTC. The genes are TRBV19 and TRBJ1-2, with D perhaps matching TRBD1 (5 bases). V lost 3 bases and J 6 bases, leaving 11 bases between the germline ends. The CDR3 sequence is 13 residues long. Germline loops: CDR1 LNHDA, CDR2 SQIVND (reference sequence).

This clone appeared once. The chain combines TRBV10-3 with TRBJ1-2; 10 nucleotides agree with TRBD1. The CDR3 has 16 residues. Germline V gives CDR1 ENHRY, CDR2 SYGVKD. Trimming cost V 5 bases and J 2 bases; bases outside gene matches: 8. This CDR3 reads CAISLRDRGPNYGYTF. CDR3 DNA: TGTGCCATCAGTCTCCGGGACAGGGGTCCGAACTATGGCTACACCTTC.

The table lists this clone with a few counts. This chain connects TRBV19 to TRBJ2-3; D possibly corresponds to TRBD2 (5 bases). V shed 1 base and J shed 6 bases, with 17 bases lying between them. The CDR3 is 16 amino acids. Germline CDR1 and CDR2: LNHDA and SQIVND (reference sequence). The CDR3, as DNA: TGTGCCAGTAGTATAGGAGGAACTAGTTTTACTGATACGCAGTATTTT. This translates into CASSIGGTSFTDTQYF.

This rearrangement joins TRBV7-9 to TRBJ1-4; no definite D call. The CDR3 is 14 residues long. Deletions cut 2 bases from V and 0 bases from J, with 4 bases between. The germline V gene encodes CDR1 SEHNR and CDR2 FQNEAQ (reference sequence). This CDR3 reads CASSLIATNEKLFF. The DNA of the CDR3 is TGTGCCAGCAGCTTAATCGCAACTAATGAAAAACTGTTTTTT.

This sequence joins TRBV18 and TRBJ2-3; possible D gene TRBD1, 6 bases. Germline V gives CDR1 KGHSH, CDR2 LQKENI. V was shortened by 6 bases and J by 1 base, with 14 bases between the two germline ends. This CDR3 contains 15 residues. The CDR3 is CASSFGQTGTDTQYF. The CDR3 DNA sequence: TGTGCCAGCTCCTTCGGACAGACAGGCACAGATACGCAGTATTTT.

This chain connects TRBV27 to TRBJ2-7; 10 positions match TRBD2. The CDR3 has 16 amino acids. Losses at the gene ends were 5 bases for V and 1 base for J; bases not matched to a gene: 8. The germline V gene has CDR1 MNHEY and CDR2 SMNVEV (reference sequence). CDR3 in DNA: TGTGCCAGCAGTCGGCTAGCGGGAGAAGTATCCTACGAGCAGTACTTC. It is translated as CASSRLAGEVSYEQYF.

This clone has a handful of counts. This sequence joins TRBV13 and TRBJ1-2, with unresolved D. The CDR3 covers 11 residues. The germline gives CDR1 PRHDT, CDR2 FYEKMQ (reference sequence). The V end lost 2 bases, the J end lost 5 bases, and 3 bases lay between the germline ends. DNA for the CDR3: TGTGCCAGCAGCTTACGGTATGGCTACACCTTC. Amino acids: CASSLRYGYTF.

This clone appeared many times. CDR3 nucleotide sequence: TGCGCCAGCAGCCGGACAGGGTCCAGTTCCTACGAGCAGTACTTC. Amino acids: CASSRTGSSSYEQYF. The chain has TRBV5-1 and TRBJ2-7, with TRBD1 matching over 8 bases. Unmatched junction bases numbered 7, after V lost 4 bases and J lost 1 base. Germline CDR1 reads SGHRS; CDR2 reads YFSETQ. This CDR3 is built from 15 residues.

The chain links TRBV15 to TRBJ1-4; no firm D call. Trimming took 3 bases from V and 10 from J, leaving 9 bases between them. The CDR3 has 12 residues. The germline gives CDR1 LNHNV, CDR2 YYDKDF (reference sequence). CDR3 nucleotide sequence: TGTGCCACCAGCAGTAGGAGACCAAAACTGTTTTTT. Its translation: CATSSRRPKLFF.

This chain links TRBV11-2 with TRBJ2-1; D gene uncertain. There are 12 residues in the CDR3. CDR1 and CDR2 (germline): SGHAT, FQNNGV. V lost 1 base to trimming and J lost 9 bases, with 7 bases between them. The CDR3 reads CASSLARSEQFF. In nucleotides, the CDR3 is TGTGCCAGCAGCTTAGCGCGCTCTGAGCAGTTCTTC.

The V and J genes are TRBV19 and TRBJ2-1, with TRBD2 matching over 7 bases. In germline, CDR1 is LNHDA, CDR2 SQIVND (reference sequence). The J segment lost 6 bases and the V segment lost 1 base, leaving 6 bases of the junction unmatched. The CDR3 spans 15 residues. The CDR3 region has the DNA TGTGCCAGTAGTATAGGGACTAGTAGTCCCAATGAGCAGTTCTTC. Its translation is CASSIGTSSPNEQFF.

Only one count was recorded for this clone. V and J are TRBV19 and TRBJ1-4, with 7 bases matching TRBD1. Germline CDR1 is LNHDA and CDR2 is SQIVND (reference sequence). The CDR3 totals 16 residues. V gave up 1 base and J gave up 5 bases; unmatched junction bases: 7. The DNA of the CDR3 is TGTGCCAGTAGTATAGTAGGGGGACAGAAAAATGAAAAACTGTTTTTT. It codes for CASSIVGGQKNEKLFF.

This chain joins TRBV5-1 and TRBJ2-6; possible D gene TRBD1, 6 bases. Trimming left V 4 bases short and J 0 bases short, with 11 bases between. The CDR3 totals 16 residues. Germline V gene data show CDR1 as SGHRS and CDR2 as YFSETQ. The CDR3 sequence is CASSPTGLSGANVLTF. DNA for the CDR3: TGCGCCAGCAGCCCGACAGGCCTCTCTGGGGCCAACGTCCTGACTTTC.

The chain combines TRBV2 with TRBJ2-1; 10 bases line up with TRBD1. The length of the CDR3 is 18 residues. With 7 bases clipped from V and 4 bases from J, the junction kept 16 bases outside the gene matches. CDR1 is SNHLY and CDR2 is FYNNEI in the germline V gene. CDR3 DNA: TGTGCCAGCAAATGGTCTGACCGGGACAGGGGCCTATACAATGAGCAGTTCTTC. Translating gives CASKWSDRDRGLYNEQFF.

The chain is built from TRBV27 and TRBJ1-2, with 8 positions matching TRBD1. The CDR3 loop spans 12 amino acids. Trimming cost V 7 bases and J 7 bases; bases outside gene matches: 5. The germline V gene has CDR1 MNHEY and CDR2 SMNVEV (reference sequence). The DNA of the CDR3 is TGTGCCAGCAAGACAGGGGTCGGTGGCTACACCTTC. It translates to CASKTGVGGYTF.

With respect to this clone: The sample has other DNA sequences that encode this CDR3 too. The chain carries TRBV5-1 and TRBJ2-2; TRBD2 aligns across 11 bases. Germline V gene lookup returns CDR1 SGHRS and CDR2 YFSETQ. The CDR3 extends over 15 amino acids. Trimming cost V 4 bases and J 8 bases; bases outside gene matches: 7. As DNA, the CDR3 is TGCGCCAGCAGCCAACTAGCGGGAGAATCGGGGGAGCTGTTTTTT. Its protein product is CASSQLAGESGELFF.

This chain links TRBV24-1 with TRBJ2-1; 9 bases are a match to TRBD1. Germline V gene data show CDR1 as KGHDR and CDR2 as SFDVKD. V shed 0 bases, J shed 4 bases, and the junction held 6 bases outside the gene matches. The CDR3 totals 17 residues. The CDR3 DNA reads as TGTGCCACCAGTGATTTGCAAGGGACAGGGCTATACAATGAGCAGTTCTTC. Protein: CATSDLQGTGLYNEQFF.

The V call is TRBV4-1, the J call TRBJ1-1; 8 nucleotides match TRBD1. This CDR3 comprises 14 residues. Trimming took 4 bases from V and 4 from J; bases not matched to a gene: 5. Germline-derived CDR1 and CDR2 are MGHRA and YSYEKL. For the CDR3, the DNA is TGCGCCAGCAGCCCCCTGACAGGGGTCACTGAAGCTTTCTTT. This sequence encodes CASSPLTGVTEAFF.

The chain combines TRBV27 with TRBJ2-7; TRBD2 matches at 10 bases. The germline gives CDR1 MNHEY, CDR2 SMNVEV (reference sequence). V was clipped by 4 bases and J by 9 bases; unmatched bases: 9. The CDR3 contains 14 residues. The DNA of the CDR3 is TGTGCCAGCAGTTCTCCTAGCGGGAGTGGAAGGCAGTACTTC. Residues: CASSSPSGSGRQYF.

CDR3 nucleotides: TGTGCCACCCGCCGAGACAGCAGCACAGATACGCAGTATTTT. Translating gives CATRRDSSTDTQYF. This rearrangement joins TRBV6-5 to TRBJ2-3; D is possibly TRBD1 (5 bases). Deletions cut 10 bases from V and 0 bases from J, with 14 bases between. The CDR3 length is 14 residues. Germline V gives CDR1 MNHEY, CDR2 SVGAGI.

The gene calls are TRBV19 and TRBJ2-2; perhaps TRBD1 as D (5 bases). The CDR3 spans 16 residues. The V gene's germline CDR1 is LNHDA and CDR2 SQIVND (reference sequence). Between the trimmed V and J ends, which lost 8 bases and 0 bases, there was a span of 16 bases. Here the CDR3 reads CASYQLGRANTGELFF. Here the CDR3 DNA reads TGTGCCAGTTACCAACTGGGGCGCGCGAACACCGGGGAGCTGTTTTTT.

The chain combines TRBV7-8 with TRBJ1-2; 8 positions agree with TRBD1. The V gene end was trimmed by 5 bases and the J gene end by 6 bases; junction bases not matched to a gene: 5. This CDR3 is 13 amino acids long. CDR1 and CDR2 from the germline V gene are SGHVS and FQNEAQ. The CDR3 DNA is TGTGCCAGCAGCCCCGCAGGGGGCAATGGCTACACCTTC. Residues: CASSPAGGNGYTF. The full variable domain, rest sourced from reference TRBV7-8 and TRBJ1-2, is GAGVSQSPRYKVAKRGQDVALRCDPISGHVSLFWYQQALGQGPEFLTYFQNEAQLDKSGLPSDRFFAERPEGSVSTLKIQRTQQEDSAVYLCASSPAGGNGYTFGSGTRLTVV.

Only a few counts were recorded for this clone. The chain combines TRBV19 with TRBJ2-7; TRBD1 matches 7 bases. The CDR3 covers 14 residues. From germline, CDR1 is LNHDA and CDR2 SQIVND (reference sequence). Trimming removed 3 bases from V and 4 bases from J; junction bases left unmatched: 6. The CDR3 loop reads CASSIRGGAYEQYF. The DNA of the CDR3 is TGTGCCAGTAGTATTAGAGGGGGCGCGTACGAGCAGTACTTC.

V gene TRBV4-3 combines with J gene TRBJ1-2, with D tentatively TRBD1 (6 bases). Germline V lookup: CDR1 LGHNA, CDR2 YSLEER. Trimming pared 4 bases from V and 6 bases from J, leaving 18 bases between. CDR3 length: 15 residues. The CDR3 region has the DNA TGCGCCAGCAGCCTAAGGGGGAGGGCGGGCGATGGCTACACCTTC. This sequence encodes CASSLRGRAGDGYTF.

The chain combines TRBV7-2 with TRBJ2-3; 8 positions match TRBD2. Germline V gene data show CDR1 as SGHTA and CDR2 as FQGNSA. Unmatched junction bases numbered 4, after V lost 1 base and J lost 1 base. This CDR3 has 16 amino acids. The CDR3 DNA reads TGTGCCAGCAGCTTAGATCGGGGGGGACGCACAGATACGCAGTATTTT. Its translation is CASSLDRGGRTDTQYF. Based on the CDR3 plus reference TRBV7-2 and TRBJ2-3, the full variable domain is GAGVSQSPSNKVTEKGKDVELRCDPISGHTALYWYRQSLGQGLEFLIYFQGNSAPDKSGLPSDRFSAERTGGSVSTLTIQRTQQEDSAVYLCASSLDRGGRTDTQYFGPGTRLTVL.